This T cell receptor beta chain was recovered during a study of T cells in Graves' hyperthyroidism and ophthalmopathy. The sample holds many counts of this clonotype. Diagnosing involved the use of clinical symptoms, serum thyroxine and TRAb, thyroid ultrasound and orbital computed tomography. From more than 9.5 ml of fresh peripheral blood, PBMCs were isolated. The CDR3 has 17 amino acids. Trimming cost V 6 bases and J 7 bases; bases outside gene matches: 14. Germline V gene data show CDR1 as SGHVS and CDR2 as FQNEAQ. Amplified regions were TCR beta CDR3 sequences from RNA transcripts. HTBI primers were employed in a first-round RT-PCR of the TCR CDR3. One entry per CDR3 protein, called by TCRdb with MiXCR from the multiplex PCR reads. The data contain around 500,000 distinct CDR3 sequences, roughly a sixth of them singletons.

This clonotype was obtained from a woman under 40 with Graves' ophthalmopathy. Material: blood. This chain joins TRBV7-8 and TRBJ2-1; 11 bases are a match to TRBD2. The DNA of the CDR3 is TGTGCCAGCAGTTTTACTGATAGCGGGAGGGCCGGGAATGAGCAGTTCTTC. Encoded protein: CASSFTDSGRAGNEQFF.